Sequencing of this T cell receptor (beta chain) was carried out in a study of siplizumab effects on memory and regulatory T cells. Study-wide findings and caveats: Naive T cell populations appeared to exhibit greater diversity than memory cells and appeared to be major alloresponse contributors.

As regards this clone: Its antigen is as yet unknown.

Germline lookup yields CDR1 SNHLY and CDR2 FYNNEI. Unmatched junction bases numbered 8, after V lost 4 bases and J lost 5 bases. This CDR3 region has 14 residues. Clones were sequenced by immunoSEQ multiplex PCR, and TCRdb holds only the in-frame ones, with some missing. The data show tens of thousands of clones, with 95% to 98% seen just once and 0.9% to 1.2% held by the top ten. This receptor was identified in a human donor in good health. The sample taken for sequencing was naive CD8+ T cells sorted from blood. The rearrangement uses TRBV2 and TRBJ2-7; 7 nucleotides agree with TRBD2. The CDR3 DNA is TGTGCCAGCAGTGGGGAGGGTTGGGATGACGAGCAGTACTTC. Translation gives CASSGEGWDDEQYF.